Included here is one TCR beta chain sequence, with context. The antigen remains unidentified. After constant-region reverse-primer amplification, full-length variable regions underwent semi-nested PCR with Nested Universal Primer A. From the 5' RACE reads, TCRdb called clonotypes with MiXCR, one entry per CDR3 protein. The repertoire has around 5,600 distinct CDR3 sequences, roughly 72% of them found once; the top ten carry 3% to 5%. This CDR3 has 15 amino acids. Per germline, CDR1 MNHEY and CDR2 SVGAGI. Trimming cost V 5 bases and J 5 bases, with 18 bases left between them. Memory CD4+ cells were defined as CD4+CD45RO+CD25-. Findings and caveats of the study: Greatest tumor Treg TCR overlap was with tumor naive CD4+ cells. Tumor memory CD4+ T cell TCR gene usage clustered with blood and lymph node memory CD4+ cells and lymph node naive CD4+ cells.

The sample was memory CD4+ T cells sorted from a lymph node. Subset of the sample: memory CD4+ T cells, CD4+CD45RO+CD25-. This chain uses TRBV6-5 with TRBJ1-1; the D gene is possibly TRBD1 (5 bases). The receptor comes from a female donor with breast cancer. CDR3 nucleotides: TGTGCCAGCAGTCCCCAAGGCGCGGGGGTTACTGAAGCTTTCTTT. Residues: CASSPQGAGVTEAFF.